These 10 T cell receptor beta chains originate from one sample sequenced in a study of T cells in localized non-small cell lung cancer (dated by TCRdb to the early 2020s). The receptor library was made with the immunoSEQ multiplex PCR assay. The table comes from immuneACCESS by way of TCRdb, which keeps in-frame sequences with V and J called. Part of the clones is missing from these tables; in studies checked, under half for an unresolved V gene and the rest for unknown reasons. The sample table records roughly 3,000 clones; about 27% of these occur just once. More than 13% of the sample goes to the ten largest clones. This material consisted of lung tumor tissue, taken before any cancer treatment. The receptors were sampled from a male donor older than 55 with stage I lung adenocarcinoma.

This clone is categorized as medium-sized (0.01 to 0.1%). This sequence joins TRBV6-8 and TRBJ2-7, with 12 bases lining up with TRBD2. Germline V gives CDR1 MNHGY, CDR2 SAAAGT. The V gene end was trimmed by 7 bases and the J gene end by 2 bases; junction bases not matched to a gene: 6. The CDR3 runs 15 residues. The CDR3, as DNA: TGTGCCAGCATTCCAGGACTAGCGGGGACCTACGAGCAGTACTTC. Translating gives CASIPGLAGTYEQYF.

This chain connects TRBV7-5 to TRBJ1-1; the table's D call TRBD1 went unverified against the DNA. TRBV7-5 is a pseudogene locus. The CDR3 extends over 16 amino acids. The CDR3 bases are TGTGCCAGCAGCTTAGCGACAGGGGTTATGAACACTGAAGCTTTCTTT. It encodes CASSLATGVMNTEAFF.

J is TRBJ2-3 and V is TRBV7-2; D ambiguous. The CDR3 is 13 amino acids. Between the trimmed V and J ends, which lost 5 bases and 5 bases, there was a span of 11 bases. Germline values: CDR1 SGHTA, CDR2 FQGNSA. CDR3 sequence: CASSQISLDTQYF. In nucleotides, the CDR3 is TGTGCCAGCAGCCAGATCTCCCTAGATACGCAGTATTTT.

V and J are TRBV30 and TRBJ2-3; 10 bases align to TRBD2. V shed 3 bases, J shed 6 bases, and the junction held 9 bases outside the gene matches. The CDR3 is 15 amino acids. Germline V gene sequence: CDR1 GTSNPN, CDR2 SVGIG (reference sequence). Here the CDR3 DNA reads TGTGCCTGGAGCCCCGGGCTAGCGGGGGCGGATACGCAGTATTTT. Residues: CAWSPGLAGADTQYF.

This chain connects TRBV2 to TRBJ1-3; D remains unclear. Germline loops: CDR1 SNHLY, CDR2 FYNNEI. The CDR3 is 13 residues long. Trimming cost V 2 bases and J 1 base, with 3 bases left between them. CDR3 loop: CASSEQSGNTIYF. The CDR3 coding sequence is TGTGCCAGCAGTGAACAGTCTGGAAACACCATATATTTT.

The rearrangement joins TRBV19 to TRBJ2-7; 9 bases are shared with TRBD1. Germline-derived CDR1 and CDR2 are LNHDA and SQIVND (reference sequence). The CDR3 runs 15 residues. V lost 6 bases and J lost 1; bases outside the gene matches: 7. The CDR3 loop reads CASRRAGTGSYEQYF. DNA for the CDR3: TGTGCCAGTAGGAGGGCCGGGACAGGGTCCTACGAGCAGTACTTC. Full variable domain (rest looked up from reference TRBV19 and TRBJ2-7): DGGITQSPKYLFRKEGQNVTLSCEQNLNHDAMYWYRQDPGQGLRLIYYSQIVNDFQKGDIAEGYSVSREKKESFPLTVTSAQKNPTAFYLCASRRAGTGSYEQYFGPGTRLTVT.

The chain is built from TRBV5-1 and TRBJ2-2; 11 nucleotides line up with TRBD1. V was pared by 3 bases and J by 2 bases, with 6 bases of the junction left unmatched. Germline V gene lookup returns CDR1 SGHRS and CDR2 YFSETQ. The CDR3 loop spans 17 amino acids. The CDR3 DNA reads TGCGCCAGCAGCTCTCCCCGGACAGGGGGCAACACCGGGGAGCTGTTTTTT. This encodes CASSSPRTGGNTGELFF. The full variable domain, rest sourced from reference TRBV5-1 and TRBJ2-2, is KAGVTQTPRYLIKTRGQQVTLSCSPISGHRSVSWYQQTPGQGLQFLFEYFSETQRNKGNFPGRFSGRQFSNSRSEMNVSTLELGDSALYLCASSSPRTGGNTGELFFGEGSRLTVL.

This clone showed up many times. The CDR3 DNA sequence: TGTGCCAGCAGCCCCGGGACTAGCAATCAGCCCCAGCATTTT. Translation: CASSPGTSNQPQHF. The V and J genes are TRBV11-3 and TRBJ1-5; D perhaps matches TRBD1 (5 bases). Trimming took off 5 bases at V and 0 bases at J, with 8 bases between the two ends. CDR1 and CDR2 from the germline V gene are SGHNT and YENEEA. The CDR3 spans 14 residues.

This chain joins TRBV5-1 and TRBJ1-6; 7 nucleotides line up with TRBD1. After removal of 2 bases from V and 7 bases from J, the junction contained 9 bases not matched to a gene. Germline CDR1 reads SGHRS; CDR2 reads YFSETQ. This CDR3 has 16 residues. The CDR3 protein is CASSFVPGQPNSPLHF. The CDR3 DNA is TGCGCCAGCAGCTTCGTTCCGGGACAGCCGAATTCACCCCTCCACTTT.

This clone is deemed medium-sized. The chain uses TRBV9 and TRBJ1-2, with 8 bases that match TRBD1. J was trimmed by 4 bases and V by 3 bases; bases with no gene match: 8. In germline, CDR1 is SGDLS, CDR2 YYNGEE. CDR3 length equals 15 residues. Here the CDR3 DNA reads TGTGCCAGCAGCGCCCCTGGACAGGGCCCCTATGGCTACACCTTC. It is translated as CASSAPGQGPYGYTF.